This T cell receptor beta chain was captured in a study of beta chain features in type 1 diabetes. Germline loops: CDR1 SGHRS, CDR2 YFSETQ. V was cut by 0 bases and J by 7 bases, with 13 bases left in between. The CDR3 is made up of 15 amino acids. Points from the study as a whole: TCRB CDR3s were moderately but significantly shorter in Type 1 diabetes patients in all four CD4+ subsets.

As concerns this clone: Its target is not known.

Investigators reverse transcribed all isolated RNA, so they sequenced expressed TCRB transcripts. Assay: immunoSEQ multiplex PCR; the TCRdb copy retains only in-frame clones and omits some. This table has about 240,000 clones, over 11% appearing once. This receptor was obtained from a man younger than 45 with type 1 diabetes. The sample comprised naive CD4+ T cells from blood. The chain recombines TRBV5-1 with TRBJ2-2; D perhaps matches TRBD1 (5 bases). The CDR3 DNA sequence: TGCGCCAGCAGCTTGGTTTATGGGGCCGGCGGGGAGCTGTTTTTT. This encodes CASSLVYGAGGELFF.